This section outlines one T cell receptor (beta chain) sequence together with its context. No antigen is known for it. This record belongs to a study of T cell repertoires in cytomegalovirus infection. For the study at large: CMV epitopes, recently identified HLA-C-restricted and well-studied HLA-B-restricted, were used. Both CMV infection and a matching HLA type were indicated by public TCR beta signatures. Study conclusions and caveats: The ex vivo response showed dominance by HLA-C-restricted CMV-specific TCR beta clonotypes.

From the reads, TCRdb called clonotypes with MiXCR, one entry per CDR3 protein. The sample has about 500,000 distinct CDR3 sequences, roughly a third seen once. This sample comprised cultured PBMCs, obtained from culture after CMV antigen stimulation. The sequence was collected from a human donor in good health (CMV status not recorded). Some clones in this sample may be carry-over from other donors' samples.

The CDR3 region is CATSSNRDRVAKNIQYF. DNA of the CDR3: TGTGCCACCAGCAGTAACCGGGACAGAGTAGCCAAAAACATTCAGTACTTC. The chain links TRBV15 to TRBJ2-4, with TRBD1 matching over 7 bases. Germline V CDR1 and CDR2: LNHNV, YYDKDF (reference sequence). V was clipped by 3 bases and J by 0 bases; unmatched bases: 8. This CDR3 is built from 17 residues.